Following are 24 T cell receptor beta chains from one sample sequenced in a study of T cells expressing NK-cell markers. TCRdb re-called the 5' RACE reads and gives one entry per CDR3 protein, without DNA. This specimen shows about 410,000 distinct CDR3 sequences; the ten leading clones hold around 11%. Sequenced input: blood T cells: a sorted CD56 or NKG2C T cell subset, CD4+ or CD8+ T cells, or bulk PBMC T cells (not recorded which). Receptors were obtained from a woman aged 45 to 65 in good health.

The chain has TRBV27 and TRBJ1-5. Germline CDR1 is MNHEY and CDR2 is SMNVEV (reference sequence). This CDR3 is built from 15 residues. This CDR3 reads CASSLTTGRVQPQHF.

This chain's CDR3 is CASSQEESSAYEQYF. The gene calls are TRBV4-1 and TRBJ2-7. CDR1 MGHRA and CDR2 YSYEKL come from the germline V gene. CDR3 length: 15 amino acids.

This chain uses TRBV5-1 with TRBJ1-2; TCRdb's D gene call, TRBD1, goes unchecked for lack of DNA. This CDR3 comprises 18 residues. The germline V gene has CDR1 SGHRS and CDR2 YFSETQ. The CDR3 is CASSLGPAGGLGNYGYTF.

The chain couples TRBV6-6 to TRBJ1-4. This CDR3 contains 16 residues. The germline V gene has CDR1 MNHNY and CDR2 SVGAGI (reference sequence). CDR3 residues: CASSLGHIATNEKLFF.

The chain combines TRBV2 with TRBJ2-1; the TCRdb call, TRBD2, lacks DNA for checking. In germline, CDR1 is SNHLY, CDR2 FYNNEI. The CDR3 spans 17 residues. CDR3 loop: CASIPGLASLEGNEQFF.

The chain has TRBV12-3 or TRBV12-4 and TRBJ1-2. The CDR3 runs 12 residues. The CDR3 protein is CASSRDPYGYTF.

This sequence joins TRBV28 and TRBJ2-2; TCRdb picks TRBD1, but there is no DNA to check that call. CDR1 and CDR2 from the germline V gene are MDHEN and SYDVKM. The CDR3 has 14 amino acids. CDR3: CASRWTGGAGELFF.

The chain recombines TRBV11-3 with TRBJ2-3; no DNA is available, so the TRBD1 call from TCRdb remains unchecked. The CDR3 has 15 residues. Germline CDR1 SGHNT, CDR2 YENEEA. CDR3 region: CASSLDGAAHDTQYF.

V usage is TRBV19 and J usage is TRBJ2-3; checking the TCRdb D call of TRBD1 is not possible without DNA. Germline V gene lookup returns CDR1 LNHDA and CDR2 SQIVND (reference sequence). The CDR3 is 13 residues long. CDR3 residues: CASSPDRPRGQYF.

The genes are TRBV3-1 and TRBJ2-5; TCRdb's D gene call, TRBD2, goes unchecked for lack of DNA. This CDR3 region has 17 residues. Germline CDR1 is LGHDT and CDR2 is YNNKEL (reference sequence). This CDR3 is CASTTSGTLGYQETQYF.

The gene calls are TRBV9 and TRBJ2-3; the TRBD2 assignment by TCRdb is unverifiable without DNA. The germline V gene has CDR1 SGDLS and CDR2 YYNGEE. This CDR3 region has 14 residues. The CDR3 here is CASSAGRETDTQYF.

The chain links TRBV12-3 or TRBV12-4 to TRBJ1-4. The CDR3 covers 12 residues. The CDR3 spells CASSRTDEKLFF.

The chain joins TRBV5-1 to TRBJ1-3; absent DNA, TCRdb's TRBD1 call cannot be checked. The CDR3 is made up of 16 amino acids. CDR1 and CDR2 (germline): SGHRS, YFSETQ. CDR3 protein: CASSLTGGNSGNTIYF.

This CDR3 is CASSSKQRDTEAFF. The rearrangement joins TRBV7-9 to TRBJ1-1; TCRdb indicates TRBD1, and absent DNA this call remains unverified. The CDR3 runs 14 residues. Germline V gene lookup returns CDR1 SEHNR and CDR2 FQNEAQ (reference sequence). The variable domain in full, with the rest retrieved from reference TRBV7-9 and TRBJ1-1, is DTGVSQNPRHKITKRGQNVTFRCDPISEHNRLYWYRQTLGQGPEFLTYFQNEAQLEKSRLLSDRFSAERPKGSFSTLEIQRTEQGDSAMYLCASSSKQRDTEAFFGQGTRLTVV.

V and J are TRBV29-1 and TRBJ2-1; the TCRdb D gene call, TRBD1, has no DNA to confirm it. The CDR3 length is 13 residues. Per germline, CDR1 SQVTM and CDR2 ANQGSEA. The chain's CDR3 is CSVWGGINNEQFF.

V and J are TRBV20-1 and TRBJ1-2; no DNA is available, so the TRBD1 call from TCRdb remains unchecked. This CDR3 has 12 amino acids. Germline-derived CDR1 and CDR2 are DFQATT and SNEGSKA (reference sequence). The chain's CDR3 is CSAKLQVYGYTF.

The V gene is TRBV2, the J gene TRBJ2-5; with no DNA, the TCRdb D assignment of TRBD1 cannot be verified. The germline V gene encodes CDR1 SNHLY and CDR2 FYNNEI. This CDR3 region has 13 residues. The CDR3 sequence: CASGTGPAETQYF.

The CDR3 region is CATSISGNTEAFF. The V call is TRBV24-1, the J call TRBJ1-1. CDR3 length: 13 amino acids. In germline, CDR1 is KGHDR, CDR2 SFDVKD.

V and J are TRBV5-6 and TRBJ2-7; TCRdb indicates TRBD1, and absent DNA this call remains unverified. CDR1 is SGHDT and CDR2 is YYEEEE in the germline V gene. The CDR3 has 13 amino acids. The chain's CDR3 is CASSEGTGYEQYF.

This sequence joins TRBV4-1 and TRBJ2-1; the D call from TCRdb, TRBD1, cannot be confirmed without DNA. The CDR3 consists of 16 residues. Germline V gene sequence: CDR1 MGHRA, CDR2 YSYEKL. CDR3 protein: CASSQGWTVSYNEQFF.

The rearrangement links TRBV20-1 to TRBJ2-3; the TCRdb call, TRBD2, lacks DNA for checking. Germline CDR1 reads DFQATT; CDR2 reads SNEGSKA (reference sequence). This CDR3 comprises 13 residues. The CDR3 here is CSATSGQRDTQYF.

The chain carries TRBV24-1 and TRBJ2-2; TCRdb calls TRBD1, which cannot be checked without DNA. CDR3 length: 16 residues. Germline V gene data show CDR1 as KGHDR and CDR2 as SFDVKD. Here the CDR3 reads CATLAGGGANTGELFF.

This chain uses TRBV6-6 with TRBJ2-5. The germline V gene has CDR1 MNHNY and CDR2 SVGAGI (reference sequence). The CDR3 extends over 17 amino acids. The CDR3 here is CASSYSLLADQGETQYF.

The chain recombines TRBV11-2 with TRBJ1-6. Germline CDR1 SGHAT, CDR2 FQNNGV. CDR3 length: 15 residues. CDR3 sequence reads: CASSHREGGNSPLHF.